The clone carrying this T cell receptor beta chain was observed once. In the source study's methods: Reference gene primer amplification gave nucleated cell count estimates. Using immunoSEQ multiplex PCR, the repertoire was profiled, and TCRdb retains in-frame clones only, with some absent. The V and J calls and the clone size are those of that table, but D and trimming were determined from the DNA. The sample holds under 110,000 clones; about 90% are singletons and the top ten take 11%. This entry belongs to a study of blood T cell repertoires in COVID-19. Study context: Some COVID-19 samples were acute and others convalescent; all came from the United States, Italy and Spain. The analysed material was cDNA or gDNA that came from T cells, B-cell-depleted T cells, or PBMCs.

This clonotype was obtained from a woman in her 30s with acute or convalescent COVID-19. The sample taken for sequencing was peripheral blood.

The CDR3 nucleotides are TGTGCCAGCAGTTACGGGAGAGCCAAAAACATTCAGTACTTC. It yields the protein CASSYGRAKNIQYF. The rearrangement joins TRBV6-5 to TRBJ2-4, with a possible D match to TRBD2 (5 bases). Germline V gene sequence: CDR1 MNHEY, CDR2 SVGAGI. The CDR3 spans 14 residues. The ends were cut back, 2 bases at V and 0 bases at J, with 5 bases in the middle.